Listed below are T cell receptor beta chains from one sample, sequenced in a study of T cells in Graves' hyperthyroidism and ophthalmopathy. From the multiplex PCR reads, TCRdb called clonotypes with MiXCR, one entry per CDR3 protein. The sample contains 490,000 or so distinct CDR3 sequences, under 25% of which appear only once. Sequenced material: blood. Source of these receptors: a woman between 65 and 79 years old with Graves' ophthalmopathy. Both conserved end residues are part of each CDR3. Each record gives: J gene, clone size, D gene, V gene, CDR3 DNA, CDR3 protein. The D gene is left open where the match is weak. Expanded clones are given a class, and other clones once, few, many or no size at all.

J gene: TRBJ2-7; clone size: many; D gene: TRBD2; V gene: TRBV12-3/TRBV12-4; CDR3 DNA: TGTGCCAGCACCACGACTAGCGGGACGTACGAGCAGTACTTC; CDR3 protein: CASTTTSGTYEQYF
J gene: TRBJ2-1; clone size: -; D gene: -; V gene: TRBV19; CDR3 DNA: TGTGCCAGTAGTCCAGGTCGCCCCTCCGGCCGCTCCCTTATCGACAATGAGCAGTTCTTC; CDR3 protein: CASSPGRPSGRSLIDNEQFF
J gene: TRBJ2-1; clone size: -; D gene: -; V gene: TRBV18; CDR3 DNA: TGTGCCAGCTCATTGGGGGATTTTGGCGATGAGCAGTTCTTC; CDR3 protein: CASSLGDFGDEQFF
J gene: TRBJ2-3; clone size: many; D gene: TRBD2; V gene: TRBV24-1; CDR3 DNA: TGTGCCACCAGTGAGCTTAGCGGGGGCACAGATACGCAGTATTTT; CDR3 protein: CATSELSGGTDTQYF
J gene: TRBJ1-5; clone size: -; D gene: TRBD1; V gene: TRBV19; CDR3 DNA: TGTGCCAGTACCCCACAGGGGGCTCAGCCCCAGCATTTT; CDR3 protein: CASTPQGAQPQHF
J gene: TRBJ2-5; clone size: few; D gene: TRBD1; V gene: TRBV5-5; CDR3 DNA: TGTGCCAGCAGCCTGACAGGGATTCCGGGGACCCAGTACTTC; CDR3 protein: CASSLTGIPGTQYF
J gene: TRBJ1-1; clone size: many; D gene: -; V gene: TRBV20-1; CDR3 DNA: TGCAGTGCAAAGAGCTTCCGCCAGCAGAACACTGAAGCTTTCTTT; CDR3 protein: CSAKSFRQQNTEAFF
J gene: TRBJ1-2; clone size: -; D gene: -; V gene: TRBV9; CDR3 DNA: TGTGCCAGCAGCGTCACAACTAACTATGGCTACACCTTC; CDR3 protein: CASSVTTNYGYTF
J gene: TRBJ1-1; clone size: many; D gene: -; V gene: TRBV2; CDR3 DNA: TGTGCCAGCAGCGTAGACATTGGGGCTGAAGCTTTCTTT; CDR3 protein: CASSVDIGAEAFF
J gene: TRBJ2-3; clone size: -; D gene: -; V gene: TRBV7-2; CDR3 DNA: TGTGCCAGCAGCTTACGAAGGACCCTAGGAATTCCGCAGTATTTT; CDR3 protein: CASSLRRTLGIPQYF
J gene: TRBJ2-4; clone size: few; D gene: TRBD2; V gene: TRBV20-1; CDR3 DNA: TGCAGTGCTAGTTCTAGCGGGAGGGCCCCTCTAGACATTCAGTACTTC; CDR3 protein: CSASSSGRAPLDIQYF
J gene: TRBJ2-5; clone size: few; D gene: -; V gene: TRBV6-5; CDR3 DNA: TGTGCCAGCAGTTACGGGGGGAGCGGGTTGGGGACCCAGTACTTC; CDR3 protein: CASSYGGSGLGTQYF
J gene: TRBJ2-3; clone size: few; D gene: -; V gene: TRBV3-1; CDR3 DNA: TGTGCCAGCAGCCCGCTCCCGACGCAGTATTTT; CDR3 protein: CASSPLPTQYF
J gene: TRBJ2-7; clone size: few; D gene: TRBD1; V gene: TRBV7-2; CDR3 DNA: TGTGCCAGCAGCTTAGCTAGGACAGGGGGCTACGAGCAGTACTTC; CDR3 protein: CASSLARTGGYEQYF
J gene: TRBJ2-7; clone size: few; D gene: -; V gene: TRBV20-1; CDR3 DNA: TGCAGTGCTATCCCCGGACAGACCTACGAGCAGTACTTC; CDR3 protein: CSAIPGQTYEQYF
J gene: TRBJ2-2; clone size: -; D gene: -; V gene: TRBV6-2/TRBV6-3; CDR3 DNA: TGTGCCAGCAGTTATCTGGGGACTTACACCGGGGAGCTGTTTTTT; CDR3 protein: CASSYLGTYTGELFF
J gene: TRBJ1-1; clone size: -; D gene: -; V gene: TRBV30; CDR3 DNA: TGTGCCTGGAGTGTAAGGGCGGCGTTAATGAACACTGAAGCTTTCTTT; CDR3 protein: CAWSVRAALMNTEAFF
J gene: TRBJ2-1; clone size: many; D gene: -; V gene: TRBV12-3/TRBV12-4; CDR3 DNA: TGTGCCAGCAGTCCGCCGGGGGGCGGAGAGCAGTTCTTC; CDR3 protein: CASSPPGGGEQFF
J gene: TRBJ1-2; clone size: -; D gene: -; V gene: TRBV7-9; CDR3 DNA: TGTGCCAGCAGCATACGCCGGGACATATACTATGGCTACACCTTC; CDR3 protein: CASSIRRDIYYGYTF
J gene: TRBJ1-2; clone size: -; D gene: -; V gene: TRBV18; CDR3 DNA: TGTGCCAGCTCACCACCCCACAACCCCTATGGCTACACCTTC; CDR3 protein: CASSPPHNPYGYTF
J gene: TRBJ1-1; clone size: -; D gene: -; V gene: TRBV5-1; CDR3 DNA: TGCGCCAGCAGCTTGATCGGCAGACAGAACACTGAAGCTTTCTTT; CDR3 protein: CASSLIGRQNTEAFF
J gene: TRBJ2-7; clone size: many; D gene: -; V gene: TRBV7-2; CDR3 DNA: TGTGCCAGCAGCTTAGCGGAGGGGCCTCACTACGAGCAGTACTTC; CDR3 protein: CASSLAEGPHYEQYF
J gene: TRBJ2-7; clone size: few; D gene: -; V gene: TRBV7-6; CDR3 DNA: TGTGCCAGCAGCAGGGATCACACCTACGAGCAGTACTTC; CDR3 protein: CASSRDHTYEQYF